This T cell receptor (beta chain) was observed in a study of blood T cell repertoires in COVID-19. Study-level background: Italy, Spain and the United States were the sources of the convalescent and acute COVID-19 samples. Nucleic acid was either cDNA or gDNA, and it came from T cells, B-cell-depleted T cells, or PBMCs.

The length of the CDR3 is 17 residues. The germline gives CDR1 MNHNS, CDR2 SASEGT. After removal of 4 bases from V and 0 bases from J, the junction contained 6 bases not matched to a gene. Assay: immunoSEQ multiplex PCR; the TCRdb copy retains only in-frame clones and omits some. The data contain more than 110,000 clones, 60% to 85% of them singletons. The origin of this receptor is a woman aged 80 or over with active or convalescent COVID-19. The V call is TRBV6-1, the J call TRBJ1-5, with 10 bases aligning to TRBD1. Material for sequencing was peripheral blood. The CDR3 nucleotides are TGTGCCAGCAGTGCCGGGACAGGGGTTTATAGCAATCAGCCCCAGCATTTT. Protein product: CASSAGTGVYSNQPQHF.